Listed below are T cell receptor beta chains from one sample, sequenced in a study of blood T cell repertoires in COVID-19. Method: immunoSEQ multiplex PCR; TCRdb's copy keeps in-frame clones and lacks some. This sample has about 250,000 clones, with roughly 83% found just once. The sequencing input was peripheral blood. The receptor set was obtained from a man of 80 years or more with acute or convalescent COVID-19. The CDR3 runs from the conserved cysteine through the conserved F or W. D genes are given only for firm matches. Not every row has a clone size; where given, it reads once, few, many or a size class.

>TRBD2|TRBV7-3|TRBJ2-1|NA
CASSLLTSGKRYNEQFF
TGTGCCAGCAGCTTATTGACTAGCGGGAAGAGGTACAATGAGCAGTTCTTC
>NA|TRBV5-1|TRBJ1-1|NA
CASTSGQRTEAFF
TGCGCCAGCACCTCCGGACAGCGCACTGAAGCTTTCTTT
>NA|TRBV7-8|TRBJ2-7|NA
CASSPHYEQYF
TGTGCCAGCAGCCCACATTACGAGCAGTACTTC
>TRBD1|TRBV3-1/TRBV3-2|TRBJ1-3|NA
CASSQVLRDSWNTIYF
TGTGCCAGCAGCCAAGTCCTAAGGGACAGTTGGAACACCATATATTTT
>TRBD1|TRBV24-1|TRBJ1-5|NA
CATSDSPGTGGSLRANQPQHF
TGTGCCACCAGTGACTCTCCCGGGACAGGGGGATCTCTCCGTGCCAATCAGCCCCAGCATTTT
>TRBD1|TRBV2|TRBJ1-5|NA
CASHSGTGGQPQHF
TGTGCCTCCCATTCCGGGACAGGGGGTCAGCCCCAGCATTTT
>NA|TRBV6-2/TRBV6-3|TRBJ2-4|few
CASSWARLAKNIQYF
TGTGCCAGCAGTTGGGCCCGTCTAGCCAAAAACATTCAGTACTTC
>NA|TRBV13|TRBJ2-7|NA
CASSKHRGLSYEQYF
TGTGCCAGCAGCAAACACAGGGGACTCTCCTACGAGCAGTACTTC
>TRBD1|TRBV27|TRBJ2-2|NA
CASSETRTGGYTANTGELFF
TGTGCCAGCAGTGAAACCAGGACAGGGGGCTATACCGCGAACACCGGGGAGCTGTTTTTT
>NA|TRBV18|TRBJ2-1|NA
CASSPRERGEQFF
TGTGCCAGCTCACCACGGGAAAGGGGTGAGCAGTTCTTC
>NA|TRBV11-3|TRBJ2-5|NA
CASSFSYQETQYF
TGTGCCAGCAGCTTCTCGTACCAAGAGACCCAGTACTTC
>NA|TRBV7-9|TRBJ1-2|NA
CASSSTGKGGYTF
TGTGCCAGCAGCTCAACAGGGAAAGGTGGCTACACCTTC
>TRBD2|TRBV6-5|TRBJ2-1|NA
CASRTSGSYNEQFF
TGTGCCAGCAGGACTAGCGGGTCGTACAATGAGCAGTTCTTC
>TRBD1|TRBV18|TRBJ1-4|NA
CASSPGTGYSNEKLFF
TGTGCCAGCTCACCCGGGACAGGTTATTCGAATGAAAAACTGTTTTTT
>NA|TRBV4-2|TRBJ1-2|NA
CASSQDQEGARYGYTF
TGTGCCAGCAGCCAAGATCAAGAGGGTGCCCGTTATGGCTACACCTTC
>TRBD1|TRBV19|TRBJ1-1|NA
CASSPPPGRGHTEAFF
TGTGCCAGTAGTCCTCCCCCAGGCAGGGGGCACACTGAAGCTTTCTTT
>NA|TRBV10-3|TRBJ1-2|NA
CAIPRRESDYGYTF
TGTGCCATCCCCCGAAGGGAGTCTGACTATGGCTACACCTTC
>NA|TRBV27|TRBJ1-6|NA
CASSFSGVNSPLHF
TGTGCCAGCAGTTTTTCAGGGGTTAATTCACCCCTCCACTTT
>NA|TRBV3-1/TRBV3-2|TRBJ2-7|NA
CASAIGDYEQYF
TGTGCCAGCGCGATCGGGGACTACGAGCAGTACTTC
>NA|TRBV10-2|TRBJ2-5|NA
CASSEEKGYRVYF
TGCGCCAGCAGTGAGGAAAAAGGCTACAGGGTTTACTTC
>NA|TRBV5-1|TRBJ2-1|NA
CASSLEPTSSYNEQFF
TGCGCCAGCAGCTTGGAACCCACGAGCTCCTACAATGAGCAGTTCTTC
>NA|TRBV18|TRBJ1-5|NA
CASSTGLNNQPQHF
TGTGCCAGCTCAACAGGGTTGAACAATCAGCCCCAGCATTTT
>NA|TRBV5-4|TRBJ2-3|NA
CASSAERGTDTQYF
TGTGCCAGCAGCGCGGAGAGGGGCACAGATACGCAGTATTTT
>NA|TRBV27|TRBJ2-1|NA
CASSLFLASLAEQFF
TGTGCCAGCAGTTTATTCCTAGCGTCGTTGGCAGAGCAGTTCTTC
>NA|TRBV2|TRBJ1-5|NA
CASSELRAIDQPQHF
TGTGCCAGCAGTGAACTCAGGGCCATCGATCAGCCCCAGCATTTT
>TRBD2|TRBV14|TRBJ2-7|once
CASSQATLWTSGYEQYF
TGTGCCAGCAGCCAAGCGACTCTATGGACTAGCGGCTACGAGCAGTACTTC
>NA|TRBV9|TRBJ2-1|NA
CASSARTWDEQFF
TGTGCCAGCAGCGCCCGGACATGGGATGAGCAGTTCTTC
>NA|TRBV5-1|TRBJ1-5|NA
CASSLGVGGNQPQHF
TGCGCCAGCAGCTTGGGGGTTGGAGGCAATCAGCCCCAGCATTTT
>TRBD1|TRBV28|TRBJ2-2|NA
CASSKTGATGELFF
TGTGCCAGCAGTAAGACAGGGGCCACCGGGGAGCTGTTTTTT
>TRBD1|TRBV4-1|TRBJ1-2|NA
CASSQEGGRVNYGYTF
TGCGCCAGCAGCCAAGAAGGGGGCAGGGTCAACTATGGCTACACCTTC
>TRBD1|TRBV6-5|TRBJ2-3|NA
CASSYPGQGRADTQYF
TGTGCCAGCAGTTACCCGGGACAGGGGAGGGCAGATACGCAGTATTTT
>TRBD2|TRBV24-1|TRBJ2-2|NA
CATSDQRGLTGELFF
TGTGCCACCAGTGATCAGCGGGGGCTCACCGGGGAGCTGTTTTTT
>NA|TRBV24-1|TRBJ2-7|once
CATSDAPISYEQYF
TGTGCCACCAGTGATGCGCCCATATCCTACGAGCAGTACTTC
>TRBD1|TRBV19|TRBJ2-2|NA
CASSGGTVRTGELFF
TGTGCCAGTAGTGGTGGGACAGTGCGTACCGGGGAGCTGTTTTTT
>NA|TRBV5-1|TRBJ2-3|NA
CASSRLGAISPDTQYF
TGCGCCAGCAGCCGCTTGGGGGCTATCTCTCCGGATACGCAGTATTTT
>NA|TRBV7-8|TRBJ1-3|NA
CASSPQGIAGNTIYF
TGTGCCAGCAGCCCGCAGGGAATCGCTGGAAACACCATATATTTT
>NA|TRBV19|TRBJ2-5|once
CASSPWTAQETQYF
TGTGCCAGTAGTCCCTGGACAGCCCAAGAGACCCAGTACTTC
>TRBD1|TRBV3-1/TRBV3-2|TRBJ2-7|NA
CASSQVGTVPYEQYF
TGTGCCAGCAGCCAAGTGGGGACAGTTCCCTACGAGCAGTACTTC
>NA|TRBV20-1|TRBJ2-7|once
CSVIGGYEQYF
TGCAGTGTCATAGGGGGCTACGAGCAGTACTTC
>TRBD2|TRBV10-1|TRBJ2-5|once
CASSESTTSGNGNETQYF
TGCGCCAGCAGTGAGTCGACGACTAGCGGGAATGGTAACGAGACCCAGTACTTC
>TRBD1|TRBV28|TRBJ1-6|NA
CASSWDSSYNSPLHF
TGTGCCAGCAGTTGGGACAGCTCCTATAATTCACCCCTCCACTTT
>NA|TRBV27|TRBJ1-1|NA
CASSPFRSTEAFF
TGTGCCAGCAGTCCGTTTCGGAGCACTGAAGCTTTCTTT
>NA|TRBV7-3|TRBJ2-2|once
CASSALRTVLNPNTGELFF
TGTGCCAGCAGCGCATTGAGGACAGTGCTAAACCCCAACACCGGGGAGCTGTTTTTT
>TRBD2|TRBV5-1|TRBJ2-7|NA
CASSSHSGSGIGEQYF
TGCGCCAGCAGCTCCCACTCTGGTAGCGGGATCGGCGAGCAGTACTTC